This entry lists 13 T cell receptor beta chains sequenced from one sample in a study of tumor-infiltrating lymphocytes in primary liver carcinoma. The investigators made TCR beta cDNA from roughly 0.45 ug total RNA, using a constant-region primer. Three-round nested multiplex PCR performed with slightly modified ARM-PCR produced the TCR beta libraries. PCR rounds one and two used TRBV1-TRBV30 forward primers with a C-beta reverse primer for approximately 11 cycles each. Using its own MiXCR run on the multiplex PCR reads, TCRdb lists one record per CDR3 protein. The sample lists over 250,000 distinct CDR3 sequences, 50% to 60% occurring once. Blood RNA originated from unsorted whole blood, with germline DNA additionally extracted. The sequencing sample was made of peripheral blood. The receptors were gathered from a woman aged 30 to 39 with primary liver carcinoma and hepatitis B virus infection.

To note about this clonotype: At one end the junction does not follow the germline gene, possibly because of a read error. The chain couples TRBV7-9 to TRBJ2-5, with 11 bases fitting TRBD2. Looked up from germline, CDR1 is SEHNR and CDR2 is FQNEAQ (reference sequence). The CDR3 spans 16 residues. This chain's CDR3 is CASSLAGTSGGETRYF. As DNA, the CDR3 is TGTGCCAGCAGCTTGGCCGGGACTAGCGGTGGAGAGACCCGGTACTTC.

To note about this clonotype: An end of the junction differs from the germline gene, which may be a read error. The chain carries TRBV5-6 and TRBJ2-1; 16 bases agree with TRBD2. The length of the CDR3 is 20 residues. Germline CDR1 reads SGHDT; CDR2 reads YYEEEE. CDR3 residues: CASSLVGTSGRGIVGNGQFF. For the CDR3, the DNA is TGTGCCAGCAGCTTGGTTGGGACTAGCGGGAGGGGAATAGTAGGGAATGGGCAGTTCTTC.

This clonotype was seen only a few times. The chain employs TRBV6-2 or TRBV6-3 and TRBJ2-6, with 8 bases fitting TRBD2. V gave up 2 bases and J gave up 0 bases; unmatched junction bases: 0. This CDR3 region has 16 residues. Germline V gene data show CDR1 as MNHEY and CDR2 as SVGEGT. The CDR3 DNA reads as TGTGCCAGCAGTTACAGCGGGAGCTCTGGGGCCAACGTCCTGACTTTC. Translated, it gives CASSYSGSSGANVLTF.

Remarks on this clonotype: This may come from a read error, since a much larger clone is one base off. The rearrangement links TRBV4-1 to TRBJ2-2; maybe TRBD2 (7 bases). This CDR3 region has 16 residues. The V gene's germline CDR1 is MGHRA and CDR2 YSYEKL. The CDR3 region has the DNA TGCGCCAGCGGCCAAGTTGGAGGGGGGGACACCGGGGAGCTGTTTTTT. Amino acid sequence: CASGQVGGGDTGELFF.

The chain has TRBV28 and TRBJ1-1; 7 positions agree with TRBD1. Per germline, CDR1 MDHEN and CDR2 SYDVKM. The CDR3 length is 15 residues. The V gene end was trimmed by 9 bases and the J gene end by 1 base; junction bases not matched to a gene: 11. The CDR3 DNA is TGTGCCAGGAGTCCACGACAGGGTAGGAACACTGAAGCTTTCTTT. Protein product: CARSPRQGRNTEAFF.

This clonotype is a singleton in its sample. The V gene is TRBV7-9, the J gene TRBJ2-1; D ambiguous. This CDR3 has 12 residues. Germline V lookup: CDR1 SEHNR, CDR2 FQNEAQ (reference sequence). Trimming shortened V by 1 base and J by 9 bases, and 7 bases separated the two germline ends. CDR3 coding DNA: TGTGCCAGCAGCTTAGTTAACATTGAGCAGTTCTTC. Translation gives CASSLVNIEQFF. The full variable domain, rest sourced from reference TRBV7-9 and TRBJ2-1, is DTGVSQNPRHKITKRGQNVTFRCDPISEHNRLYWYRQTLGQGPEFLTYFQNEAQLEKSRLLSDRFSAERPKGSFSTLEIQRTEQGDSAMYLCASSLVNIEQFFGPGTRLTVL.

This clonotype has only one observation. This may be a read error: a much more frequent sequence differs by one nucleotide. The J gene is TRBJ2-7, the V gene TRBV29-1, with D perhaps being TRBD1 or TRBD2 (5 bases each). Trimming cost V 7 bases and J 1 base, with 20 bases left between them. CDR3 size: 15 residues. The germline V gene has CDR1 SQVTM and CDR2 ANQGSEA. The CDR3 DNA is TGCAGCGCCGAGGGGACCTTCGATGGATCCTACGAGCAGTACTTC. It translates to CSAEGTFDGSYEQYF.

Comment on this clonotype: An end of the junction differs from the germline gene, which may be a read error. The chain carries TRBV4-1 and TRBJ1-6; D is undetermined. This CDR3 comprises 16 residues. The germline CDR1 and CDR2 sequences are MGHRA and YSYEKL. Here the CDR3 DNA reads TGCGCCAGCAGCCAAGAGCCGGGCAACTATATTTCACCCCTCCACTTT. Protein: CASSQEPGNYISPLHF.

The V and J genes are TRBV28 and TRBJ1-2, with D perhaps TRBD1 (5 bases). Germline assignment: CDR1 MDHEN and CDR2 SYDVKM. The CDR3 consists of 14 residues. With 8 bases removed from V and 4 bases from J, the gap between germline ends came to 17 bases. CDR3 sequence (DNA): TGTGCCAGCGGGGCTTCTCAACCTGTCTATGGCTACACCTTC. Its protein product is CASGASQPVYGYTF.

This clonotype appeared once. Relative to the germline gene, one junction end is altered; a read error may explain this. The chain couples TRBV11-2 to TRBJ2-1; 7 nucleotides align to TRBD2. CDR1 and CDR2 from the germline V gene are SGHAT and FQNNGV. This CDR3 comprises 17 residues. The CDR3 sequence is CARSLAGLAVIYNDQFF. CDR3 nucleotides: TGTGCCAGGAGCTTAGCAGGTCTAGCGGTAATTTACAATGATCAGTTCTTC.

The chain employs TRBV6-2 or TRBV6-3 and TRBJ1-2; no clear D gene. The V end was cut by 4 bases, the J end by 1 base, with 13 bases between. The CDR3 sequence is 15 residues long. Germline V gives CDR1 MNHEY, CDR2 SVGEGT. CDR3 loop: CASSSPGRNNYGYTF. CDR3 nucleotides: TGTGCCAGCAGTTCGCCGGGGAGAAATAACTATGGCTACACCTTC.

This sequence joins TRBV14 and TRBJ2-1, with 10 bases matching TRBD2. The CDR3 totals 15 residues. V lost 4 bases, J lost 7 bases, and 7 bases stayed unmatched. Germline values: CDR1 SGHDN, CDR2 FVKESK. In DNA, the CDR3 is TGTGCCAGCAGCCGTAATCCAGCGGGAGGGAATGAGCAGTTCTTC. Amino acids: CASSRNPAGGNEQFF.

Remarks on this clonotype: The missing conserved phenylalanine or tryptophan at the end of this CDR3 makes a read error likely. The chain recombines TRBV14 with TRBJ1-2; no clear D gene. CDR1 is SGHDN, CDR2 FVKESK, per germline. V lost 3 bases and J lost 4, with 9 bases in between. The CDR3 length is 13 residues. In DNA, the CDR3 is TGTGCCAGCAGCCATGTCAGGTCCTATGGCTACACCTCC. This gives the protein CASSHVRSYGYTS.